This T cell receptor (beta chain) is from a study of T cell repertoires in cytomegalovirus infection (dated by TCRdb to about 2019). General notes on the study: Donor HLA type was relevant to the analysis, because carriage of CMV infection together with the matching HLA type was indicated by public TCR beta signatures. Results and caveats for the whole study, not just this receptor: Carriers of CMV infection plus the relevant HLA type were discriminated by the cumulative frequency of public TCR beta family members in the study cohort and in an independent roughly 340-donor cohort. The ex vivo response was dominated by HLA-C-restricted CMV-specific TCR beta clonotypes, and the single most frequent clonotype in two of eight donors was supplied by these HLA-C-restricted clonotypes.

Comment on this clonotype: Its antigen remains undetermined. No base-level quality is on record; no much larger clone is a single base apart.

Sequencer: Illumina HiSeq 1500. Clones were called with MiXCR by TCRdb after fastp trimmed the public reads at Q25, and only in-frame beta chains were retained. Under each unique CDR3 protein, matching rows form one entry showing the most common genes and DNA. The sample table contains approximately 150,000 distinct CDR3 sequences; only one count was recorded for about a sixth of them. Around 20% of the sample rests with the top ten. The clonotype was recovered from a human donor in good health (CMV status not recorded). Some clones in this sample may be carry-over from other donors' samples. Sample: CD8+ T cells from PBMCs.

The DNA reads as follows: TGTGCCAGCAGCAATCGGGACAGCAATGAAAAACTGTTTTTT. Its protein product is CASSNRDSNEKLFF. The rearranged segments are TRBV7-2 and TRBJ1-4; TRBD1 matches 7 bases in the middle. The CDR3 starts with the cysteine, ends with the phenylalanine, and has 14 residues. Only the CDR3 DNA stays, 42 bases, in frame from base 1. Taken from the germline V gene, the CDR1 and CDR2 loops are SGHTA and FQGNSA. V trim: 5 bases; J trim: 5 bases; unmatched bases: 5.